One and the same sample provided the 20 T cell receptor beta chains below, sequenced in a study of post-analysis software for immune sequencing data (dated by TCRdb to 2015 to 2017). Their antigens are not known. Points the paper makes about the study in general: Patients showed significantly higher frequencies than controls for roughly five TRBV segments, among them TRBV5-6, TRBV5-1 and TRBV20-1.

The library was obtained by PCR. Sequencer: Illumina HiSeq 2500. To reduce PCR and sequencing biases, unique molecular identifiers were incorporated into the TCR beta cDNA libraries. In-frame beta chains were kept once TCRdb had trimmed the public reads at Q25 with fastp and called clones with MiXCR. Rows are unified per CDR3 protein, each entry keeping the most common DNA and genes. The sample table holds about 770,000 distinct CDR3 sequences, of which 46% were seen once. Roughly 5% of the sample is in the top ten clones. Sequenced input: blood. These receptors all come from a girl aged 5 to 17 with multiple sclerosis.

This chain uses TRBV12-3 or TRBV12-4 with TRBJ2-1; 9 nucleotides agree with TRBD2. CDR3 length: 20 residues. V dropped 1 base and J dropped 8; count of bases not matched to a gene: 21. CDR3 sequence (DNA): TGTGCCAGCAGTTTAGGGACTAGCGTCGGAGGGCGTCTTCTACCCGATGAGCAGTTCTTC. Protein sequence: CASSLGTSVGGRLLPDEQFF.

The V call is TRBV20-1, the J call TRBJ1-5; D is unclear. Germline values: CDR1 DFQATT, CDR2 SNEGSKA (reference sequence). The CDR3 spans 12 residues. V dropped 6 bases and J dropped 6 bases, with 12 bases sitting between them. The CDR3 reads CSAASGAQPQHF. Here the CDR3 DNA reads TGCAGTGCGGCGTCTGGCGCTCAGCCCCAGCATTTT.

In DNA form, the CDR3 reads TGTGCCAGCAGGCAGGTCCTGAACACTGAAGCTTTCTTT. Residues: CASRQVLNTEAFF. The V and J genes are TRBV12-3 or TRBV12-4 and TRBJ1-1; D call uncertain. The CDR3 extends over 13 amino acids. V shed 6 bases and J shed 0 bases, with 8 bases lying between them.

This chain uses TRBV7-8 with TRBJ2-1; a possible D gene is TRBD1 (6 bases). Trimming removed 5 bases from V and 1 base from J, with 15 bases in between. The CDR3 consists of 16 residues. From germline, CDR1 is SGHVS and CDR2 FQNEAQ. CDR3 residues: CASSPRPGQSYNEQFF. The CDR3 bases are TGTGCCAGCAGCCCTCGACCTGGACAGTCCTACAATGAGCAGTTCTTC.

The chain has TRBV5-1 and TRBJ1-4; D may be TRBD1 (5 bases). V gave up 9 bases and J gave up 4 bases, with 19 bases separating them. Per the germline V gene, CDR1 is SGHRS and CDR2 is YFSETQ. CDR3 size: 15 residues. CDR3 DNA sequence: TGCGCCAACAATACAGTTGGGGGACTTAATGAAAAACTGTTTTTT. Translated, it gives CANNTVGGLNEKLFF.

This chain links TRBV5-1 with TRBJ1-1; D may be TRBD1 (5 bases). CDR3 length: 15 residues. Between the trimmed V and J ends, which lost 0 bases and 0 bases, there was a span of 9 bases. Germline CDR1 and CDR2: SGHRS and YFSETQ. The CDR3 DNA sequence: TGCGCCAGCAGCTTGGCCCCAGGGTTGAACACTGAAGCTTTCTTT. Residues: CASSLAPGLNTEAFF.

This clonotype appeared a few times. The CDR3 nucleotides are TGCAGTGCTAGAGATGGAAGGAGCACAGATACGCAGTATTTT. Amino acids: CSARDGRSTDTQYF. The chain couples TRBV20-1 to TRBJ2-3, with D unresolved. Trimming shortened V by 0 bases and J by 0 bases, and 7 bases separated the two germline ends. Per germline, CDR1 DFQATT and CDR2 SNEGSKA (reference sequence). The CDR3 contains 14 residues.

This clonotype occurred many times. This rearrangement joins TRBV20-1 to TRBJ1-4; D perhaps matches TRBD1 (6 bases). Trimming shortened V by 3 bases and J by 8 bases, and 13 bases separated the two germline ends. There are 13 residues in the CDR3. Germline lookup yields CDR1 DFQATT and CDR2 SNEGSKA (reference sequence). The CDR3 bases are TGCAGTGCTAGGTTGACAGGTTGGGAAAAACTGTTTTTT. It yields the protein CSARLTGWEKLFF.

The rearrangement uses TRBV14 and TRBJ2-3; perhaps TRBD2 as D (5 bases). V lost 2 bases and J lost 3, with 12 bases in between. Germline values: CDR1 SGHDN, CDR2 FVKESK. There are 15 residues in the CDR3. The CDR3 loop reads CASSQSLAGTDTQYF. The DNA of the CDR3 is TGTGCCAGCAGCCAAAGTTTGGCGGGTACAGATACGCAGTATTTT.

This clonotype was seen only a few times. This chain uses TRBV7-2 with TRBJ2-3; 10 bases align to TRBD2. The CDR3 is 14 amino acids. Germline CDR1 is SGHTA and CDR2 is FQGNSA. Trimming cost V 2 bases and J 14 bases; bases outside gene matches: 10. The CDR3 loop is CASSLQASGSFWYF. The CDR3 DNA reads as TGTGCCAGCAGCTTACAGGCTAGCGGGAGTTTTTGGTATTTT.

The V gene is TRBV6-6, the J gene TRBJ1-1; D gene uncertain. Trimming cost V 11 bases and J 7 bases, with 17 bases left between them. CDR3 length equals 12 residues. Per the germline V gene, CDR1 is MNHNY and CDR2 is SVGAGI (reference sequence). The CDR3 sequence: CAHGEGKGEAFF. The CDR3 region has the DNA TGTGCCCACGGGGAAGGGAAGGGTGAAGCTTTCTTT.

The chain employs TRBV10-3 and TRBJ2-1; no definite D call. CDR1 and CDR2 from the germline V gene are ENHRY and SYGVKD. Trimming pared 3 bases from V and 5 bases from J, leaving 14 bases between. The CDR3 is 15 residues long. CDR3 in DNA: TGTGCCATCAGTGAAAAGGGTGACCTTCACAATGAGCAGTTCTTC. Its protein product is CAISEKGDLHNEQFF.

This clonotype was seen only a few times. The chain couples TRBV20-1 to TRBJ2-5; D is possibly TRBD1 (6 bases). Germline V gives CDR1 DFQATT, CDR2 SNEGSKA (reference sequence). The CDR3 runs to 14 residues. V was cut by 6 bases and J by 1 base, with 15 bases left in between. The CDR3 spells CSALRQVRQETQYF. CDR3 DNA: TGCAGTGCCCTACGACAGGTCCGCCAAGAGACCCAGTACTTC.

The chain has TRBV9 and TRBJ2-1, with TRBD2 identical over 16 bases. Germline-derived CDR1 and CDR2 are SGDLS and YYNGEE. The CDR3 has 19 amino acids. V lost 6 bases, J lost 5 bases, and 14 bases stayed unmatched. For the CDR3, the DNA is TGTGCCAGCAACCAGCCCCAGGGACTAGCGGGAGGGATCCACAATGAGCAGTTCTTC. Protein product: CASNQPQGLAGGIHNEQFF.

V and J are TRBV5-1 and TRBJ1-3; D is unclear. Germline V lookup: CDR1 SGHRS, CDR2 YFSETQ. The length of the CDR3 is 15 residues. With 0 bases removed from V and 4 bases from J, the gap between germline ends came to 11 bases. The CDR3 region has the DNA TGCGCCAGCAGCTTGGAAGGCAGCCTAGGAAACACCATATATTTT. Its translation: CASSLEGSLGNTIYF. Together with reference TRBV5-1 and TRBJ1-3, the CDR3 gives the full variable domain: KAGVTQTPRYLIKTRGQQVTLSCSPISGHRSVSWYQQTPGQGLQFLFEYFSETQRNKGNFPGRFSGRQFSNSRSEMNVSTLELGDSALYLCASSLEGSLGNTIYFGEGSWLTVV.

This clonotype has more than one count but fewer than ten. The gene calls are TRBV20-1 and TRBJ2-5, with 8 nucleotides matching TRBD2. This CDR3 region has 14 residues. CDR1 is DFQATT and CDR2 is SNEGSKA in the germline V gene (reference sequence). V lost 7 bases and J lost 5; bases outside the gene matches: 12. This CDR3 is CSENSGAVGETQYF. The CDR3 region has the DNA TGCAGTGAAAATAGCGGGGCGGTCGGGGAGACCCAGTACTTC.

This chain uses TRBV5-1 with TRBJ1-1, with a possible D match to TRBD1 (5 bases). V was pared by 1 base and J by 8 bases, with 12 bases between. The CDR3 has 13 residues. Germline CDR1 SGHRS, CDR2 YFSETQ. CDR3 sequence reads: CASSLWGEPEAFF. The CDR3 bases are TGCGCCAGCAGCTTGTGGGGGGAACCCGAAGCTTTCTTT.

This rearrangement joins TRBV29-1 to TRBJ2-5; D gene unclear. V was pared by 6 bases and J by 1 base, with 9 bases between. Germline lookup yields CDR1 SQVTM and CDR2 ANQGSEA. There are 12 residues in the CDR3. CDR3: CSVTASQETQYF. The DNA for the CDR3 is TGCAGCGTCACCGCCTCCCAAGAGACCCAGTACTTC.

This clonotype was counted only a few times. The chain is built from TRBV24-1 and TRBJ2-1, with D perhaps TRBD2 (6 bases). CDR1 KGHDR and CDR2 SFDVKD come from the germline V gene. The CDR3 length is 16 residues. Trimming removed 5 bases from V and 0 bases from J, with 13 bases in between. DNA for the CDR3: TGTGCCACCAGTGCTGGCGGGATCACCTCCTACAATGAGCAGTTCTTC. Translated: CATSAGGITSYNEQFF.

The chain couples TRBV7-9 to TRBJ2-7, with 7 positions matching TRBD2. Germline CDR1 SEHNR, CDR2 FQNEAQ (reference sequence). The V segment lost 8 bases and the J segment 4 bases; nucleotides outside the gene matches: 5. CDR3 length: 12 residues. The CDR3 nucleotides read TGTGCCAGCGCCGGGACTACGTACGAGCAGTACTTC. Protein: CASAGTTYEQYF.